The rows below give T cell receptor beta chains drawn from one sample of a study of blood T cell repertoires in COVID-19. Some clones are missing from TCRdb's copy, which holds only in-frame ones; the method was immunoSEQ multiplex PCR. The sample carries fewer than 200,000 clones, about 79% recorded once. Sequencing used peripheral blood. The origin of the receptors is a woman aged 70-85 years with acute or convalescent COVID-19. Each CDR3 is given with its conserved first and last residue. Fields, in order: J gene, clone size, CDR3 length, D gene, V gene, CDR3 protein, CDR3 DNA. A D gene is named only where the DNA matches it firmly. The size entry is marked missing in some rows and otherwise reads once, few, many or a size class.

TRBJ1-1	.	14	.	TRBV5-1	CASSFVIEGTEAFF	TGCGCCAGCAGCTTTGTCATCGAGGGTACTGAAGCTTTCTTT
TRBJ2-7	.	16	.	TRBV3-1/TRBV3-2	CASSPAGLVVVYEQYF	TGTGCCAGCAGCCCCGCCGGCCTAGTTGTCGTGTACGAGCAGTACTTC
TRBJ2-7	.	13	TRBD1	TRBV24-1	CATSRQGALEQYF	TGTGCCACCAGTCGACAGGGCGCTTTGGAGCAGTACTTC
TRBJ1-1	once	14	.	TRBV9	CASSVAWGDTEAFF	TGTGCCAGCAGCGTAGCGTGGGGAGACACTGAAGCTTTCTTT
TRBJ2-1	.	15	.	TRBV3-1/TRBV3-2	CASSRAGDLYNEQFF	TGTGCCAGCAGCCGTGCCGGGGATTTGTACAATGAGCAGTTCTTC
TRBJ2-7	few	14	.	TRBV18	CASSPGTASYEQYF	TGTGCCAGCTCACCCGGGACTGCCTCCTACGAGCAGTACTTC
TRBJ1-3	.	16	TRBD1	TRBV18	CASSPSGQGASNTIYF	TGTGCCAGCTCACCCTCCGGACAGGGGGCGAGCAACACCATATATTTT
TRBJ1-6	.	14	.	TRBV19	CASSIWAQNSPLHF	TGTGCCAGTAGTATCTGGGCACAGAATTCACCCCTCCACTTT
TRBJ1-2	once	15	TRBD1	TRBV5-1	CASSPGPDRGYGYTF	TGCGCCAGCAGCCCTGGGCCGGACAGGGGATATGGCTACACCTTC
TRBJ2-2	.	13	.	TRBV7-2	CASGLSGTGELFF	TGTGCCAGCGGACTATCGGGCACCGGGGAGCTGTTTTTT
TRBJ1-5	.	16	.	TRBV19	CASSIDVGRVDQPQHF	TGTGCCAGTAGTATAGATGTAGGCAGGGTGGATCAGCCCCAGCATTTT
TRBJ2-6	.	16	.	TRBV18	CASSPRGAGGANVLTF	TGTGCCAGCTCACCCCGGGGGGCCGGAGGGGCCAACGTCCTGACTTTC